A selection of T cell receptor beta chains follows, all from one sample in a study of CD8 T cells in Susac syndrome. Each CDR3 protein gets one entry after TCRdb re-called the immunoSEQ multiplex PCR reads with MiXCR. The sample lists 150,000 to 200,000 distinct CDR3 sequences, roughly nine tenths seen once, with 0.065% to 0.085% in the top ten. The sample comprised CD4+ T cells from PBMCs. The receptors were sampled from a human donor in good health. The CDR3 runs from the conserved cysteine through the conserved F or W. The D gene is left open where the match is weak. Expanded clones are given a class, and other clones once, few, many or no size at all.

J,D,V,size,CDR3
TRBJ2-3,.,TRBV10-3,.,CAISRGQGDTQYF
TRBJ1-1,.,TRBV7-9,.,CASSFGSGMNTEAFF
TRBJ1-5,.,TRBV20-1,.,CSAPPSNQPQHF
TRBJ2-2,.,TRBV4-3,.,CASSQESPGELFF
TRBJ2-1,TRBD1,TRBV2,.,CASRKVTGLNNEQFF
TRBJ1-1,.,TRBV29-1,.,CSVADRVKAFF
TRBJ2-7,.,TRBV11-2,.,CASSFVVAVGGSYEQYF
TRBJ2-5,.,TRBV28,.,CASRPGGQTQETQYF
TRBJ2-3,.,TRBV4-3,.,CASSQERAGADTQYF
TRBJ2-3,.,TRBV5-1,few,CASSFVGSTDTQYF
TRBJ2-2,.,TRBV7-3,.,CASSPGTFTGELFF
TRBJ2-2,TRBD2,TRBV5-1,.,CASSTGTSGSAGELFF
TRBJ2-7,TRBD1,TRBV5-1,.,CASSLAPGQGNEQYF
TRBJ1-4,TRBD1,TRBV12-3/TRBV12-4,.,CASGPRGQGGEKLFF
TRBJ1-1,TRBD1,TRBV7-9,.,CASSLEGQKAFF
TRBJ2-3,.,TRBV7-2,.,CASSLSGAASTDTQYF
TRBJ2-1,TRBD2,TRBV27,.,CASSSSGNYYNEQFF
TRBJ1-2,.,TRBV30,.,CAWRVLVEGYTF
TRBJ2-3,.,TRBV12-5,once,CASGRGRAASTDTQYF
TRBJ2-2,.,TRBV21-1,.,CASSKGQGKTGELFF
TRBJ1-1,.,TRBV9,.,CASSDWGGTEAFF
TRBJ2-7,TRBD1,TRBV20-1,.,CSAIGTGYEQYF
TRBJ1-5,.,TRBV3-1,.,CASSQSPNQPQHF
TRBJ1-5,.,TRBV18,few,CASSDSNQPQHF
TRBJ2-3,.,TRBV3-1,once,CASSHPPSGGTPDTQYF
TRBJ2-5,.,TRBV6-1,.,CASSDKEGGSPETQYF
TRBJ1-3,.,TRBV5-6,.,CASSPRVSSGNTIYF
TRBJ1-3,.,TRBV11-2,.,CASSSPFKDTIYF
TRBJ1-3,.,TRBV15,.,CATSRDGPSTGNTIYF
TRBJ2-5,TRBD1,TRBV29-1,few,CSVRRDRAETQYF
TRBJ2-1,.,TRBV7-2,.,CASSRALGNEQFF
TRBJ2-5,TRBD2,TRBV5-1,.,CASSLLPGGHRETQYF
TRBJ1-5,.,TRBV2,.,CASSEERAGSNQPQHF
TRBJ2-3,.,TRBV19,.,CASTGGHLDTQYF
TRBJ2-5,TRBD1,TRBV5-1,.,CASSRPMGQGAGETQYF
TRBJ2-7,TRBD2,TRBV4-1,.,CASSQDRLAGSYEQYF
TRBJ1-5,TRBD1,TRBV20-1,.,CSARVGTGEQPQHF
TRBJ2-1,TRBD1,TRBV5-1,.,CASSSMPPGTGGNEQFF
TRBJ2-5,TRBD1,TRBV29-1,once,CSVESIGGRETQYF
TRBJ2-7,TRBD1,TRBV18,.,CASSPRQGANYEQYF
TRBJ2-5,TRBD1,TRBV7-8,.,CASRTGQETQYF
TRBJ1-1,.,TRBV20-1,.,CRGRGGNTEAFF
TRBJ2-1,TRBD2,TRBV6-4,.,CASRTSGGSYNEQFF
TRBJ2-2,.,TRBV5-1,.,CASSLVSTNTGELFF
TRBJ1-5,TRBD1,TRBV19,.,CASRNKGAGQPQHF
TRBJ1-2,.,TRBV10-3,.,CAISPSGREGGYTF
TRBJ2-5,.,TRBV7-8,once,CASGIAERWAETQYF
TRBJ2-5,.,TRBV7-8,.,CASSLVARIETQYF
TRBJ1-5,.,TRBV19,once,CASMGPSNQPQHF
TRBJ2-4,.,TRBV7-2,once,CASSRTGLKNIQYF
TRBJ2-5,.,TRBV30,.,CAWSPGLETQYF